This T cell receptor beta chain was documented in a study of human T cells and chemical hapten exposure. The germline V gene encodes CDR1 LNHDA and CDR2 SQIVND (reference sequence). The V gene end was trimmed by 8 bases and the J gene end by 3 bases; junction bases not matched to a gene: 9. The CDR3 runs 15 residues. At least ten counts were recorded for this clonotype. Time point noted: pre-sensitization, week 0. Treatment meaning: therapeutic diphenylcyclopropenone sensitization with weekly scalp DPC. The authors extracted total RNA from unfractionated whole blood. TCRdb itself ran the RACE reads through MiXCR, one entry per CDR3 protein. The table has 35,000 to 45,000 distinct CDR3 sequences, more than 10% seen once.

The receptor comes from a woman in her 40s with alopecia areata. Some clones in this sample may be carry-over from other donors' samples. The V and J genes are TRBV19 and TRBJ1-5; 8 bases align to TRBD1. The sequencing used whole blood, collected in connection with sensitization to the hapten diphenylcyclopropenone (DPC). The CDR3 here is CASLPRTGINQPQHF. CDR3 DNA sequence: TGTGCCAGTCTCCCTAGGACAGGGATCAATCAGCCCCAGCATTTT.